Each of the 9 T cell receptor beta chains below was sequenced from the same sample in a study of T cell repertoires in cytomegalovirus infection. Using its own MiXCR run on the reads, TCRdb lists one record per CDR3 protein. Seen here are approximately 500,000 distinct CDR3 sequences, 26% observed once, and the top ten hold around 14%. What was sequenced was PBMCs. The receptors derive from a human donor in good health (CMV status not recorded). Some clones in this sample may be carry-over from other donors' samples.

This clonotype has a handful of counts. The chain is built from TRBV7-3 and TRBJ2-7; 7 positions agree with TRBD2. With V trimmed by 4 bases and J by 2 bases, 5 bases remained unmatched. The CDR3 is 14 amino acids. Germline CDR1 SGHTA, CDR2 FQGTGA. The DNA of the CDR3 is TGTGCCAGCAGCTCAGGACTAGGCCCCTACGAGCAGTACTTC. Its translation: CASSSGLGPYEQYF. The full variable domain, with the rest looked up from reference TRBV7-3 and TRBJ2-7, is GAGVSQTPSNKVTEKGKYVELRCDPISGHTALYWYRQSLGQGPEFLIYFQGTGAADDSGLPNDRFFAVRPEGSVSTLKIQRTERGDSAVYLCASSSGLGPYEQYFGPGTRLTVT.

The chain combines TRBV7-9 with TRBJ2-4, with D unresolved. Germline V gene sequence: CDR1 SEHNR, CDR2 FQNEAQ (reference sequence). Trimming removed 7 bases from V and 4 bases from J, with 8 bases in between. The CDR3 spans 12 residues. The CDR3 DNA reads TGTGCCAGCACGGACCTGAAAAACATTCAGTACTTC. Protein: CASTDLKNIQYF.

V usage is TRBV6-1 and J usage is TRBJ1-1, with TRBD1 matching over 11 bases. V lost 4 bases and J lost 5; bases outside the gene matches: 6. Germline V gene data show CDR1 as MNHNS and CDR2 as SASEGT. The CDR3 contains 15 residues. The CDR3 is CASSGTGGIITEAFF. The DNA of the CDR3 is TGTGCCAGCAGTGGGACAGGGGGCATCATTACTGAAGCTTTCTTT.

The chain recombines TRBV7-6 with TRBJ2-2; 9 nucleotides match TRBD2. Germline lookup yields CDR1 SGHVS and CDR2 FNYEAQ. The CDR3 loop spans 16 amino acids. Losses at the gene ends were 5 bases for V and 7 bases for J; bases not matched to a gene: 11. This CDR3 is CASSAPAGLAGGELFF. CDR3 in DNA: TGTGCCAGCAGCGCCCCCGCGGGACTAGCCGGCGGGGAGCTGTTTTTT.

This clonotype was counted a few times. CDR3 amino acids: CASSEQAVEQFF. The CDR3 DNA reads TGTGCCAGCAGTGAACAAGCGGTTGAGCAGTTCTTC. This chain joins TRBV2 and TRBJ2-1; tentatively, D is TRBD2 (5 bases). CDR1 is SNHLY, CDR2 FYNNEI, per germline. There are 12 residues in the CDR3. V gave up 2 bases and J gave up 9 bases, with 8 bases separating them.

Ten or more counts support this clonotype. As DNA, the CDR3 is TGTGCCAGCAAGGGCAGGCGACAGGCTGAAGCTTTCTTT. Translated: CASKGRRQAEAFF. The J gene is TRBJ1-1, the V gene TRBV12-3 or TRBV12-4, with TRBD1 as a possible D gene (6 bases). V lost 7 bases and J 6 bases, leaving 15 bases between the germline ends. The CDR3 is made up of 13 amino acids.

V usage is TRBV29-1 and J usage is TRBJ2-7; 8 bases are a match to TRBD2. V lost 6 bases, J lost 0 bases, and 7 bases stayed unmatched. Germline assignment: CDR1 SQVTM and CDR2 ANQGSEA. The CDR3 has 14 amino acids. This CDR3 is CSVAGRVGSYEQYF. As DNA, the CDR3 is TGCAGCGTCGCCGGGAGGGTGGGCTCCTACGAGCAGTACTTC.

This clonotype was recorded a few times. The DNA of the CDR3 is TGTGCCAGCACCAGGACAGGCACAGATACGCAGTATTTT. This codes for CASTRTGTDTQYF. The genes are TRBV11-1 and TRBJ2-3, with D tentatively TRBD1 (6 bases). Deletions cut 7 bases from V and 1 base from J, with 9 bases between. The CDR3 length is 13 residues. In germline, CDR1 is SGHAT, CDR2 FQDESV (reference sequence).

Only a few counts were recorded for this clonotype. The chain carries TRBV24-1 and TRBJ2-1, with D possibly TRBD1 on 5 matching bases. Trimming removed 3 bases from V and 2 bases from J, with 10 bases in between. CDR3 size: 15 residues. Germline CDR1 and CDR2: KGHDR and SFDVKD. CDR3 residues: CATSDIREPYNEQFF. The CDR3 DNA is TGTGCCACCAGTGATATCAGGGAACCCTACAATGAGCAGTTCTTC.